Each of the 22 T cell receptor beta chains below was sequenced from the same sample in a study of T cells in localized non-small cell lung cancer. Libraries were prepared by immunoSEQ multiplex PCR; TCRdb keeps only in-frame clonotypes and omits some of them. The profile shows about 52,000 clones, approximately 86% of them singletons. The material sequenced was PBMCs, taken before any cancer treatment. The receptors stem from a female donor with stage II lung adenocarcinoma.

This rearrangement joins TRBV19 to TRBJ1-1; no clear D gene. CDR1 and CDR2 (germline): LNHDA, SQIVND (reference sequence). The CDR3 runs to 11 residues. The ends were cut back, 7 bases at V and 5 bases at J, with 8 bases in the middle. The CDR3 is CASNSGTEAFF. CDR3 sequence (DNA): TGTGCCAGTAATTCGGGTACTGAAGCTTTCTTT.

This clone appeared a few times. The chain has TRBV5-1 and TRBJ2-1; the D gene is possibly TRBD2 (6 bases). Trimming shortened V by 0 bases and J by 0 bases, and 7 bases separated the two germline ends. This CDR3 region has 15 residues. Looked up from germline, CDR1 is SGHRS and CDR2 is YFSETQ. The CDR3 DNA is TGCGCCAGCAGCTTGGAGGGACTCTCCTACAATGAGCAGTTCTTC. Protein product: CASSLEGLSYNEQFF.

The chain joins TRBV9 to TRBJ1-3; 9 bases fit TRBD1. Germline V gives CDR1 SGDLS, CDR2 YYNGEE. With 1 base clipped from V and 2 bases from J, the junction kept 1 base outside the gene matches. The CDR3 has 15 residues. The CDR3 protein is CASSVTGGPGNTIYF. As DNA, the CDR3 is TGTGCCAGCAGCGTAACAGGGGGCCCTGGAAACACCATATATTTT.

The V call is TRBV19, the J call TRBJ1-1; 11 bases map to TRBD1. This CDR3 contains 13 residues. Looked up from germline, CDR1 is LNHDA and CDR2 is SQIVND (reference sequence). V lost 10 bases to trimming and J lost 5 bases; unmatched junction nucleotides: 6. The CDR3 reads CAISGTGGTEAFF. The DNA for the CDR3 is TGTGCCATCTCCGGGACAGGGGGTACTGAAGCTTTCTTT.

The chain couples TRBV25-1 to TRBJ2-7; TRBD1 aligns across 8 bases. J gave up 0 bases and V 1 base, and 5 bases lay outside the gene matches. Germline V gene lookup returns CDR1 MGHDK and CDR2 SYGVNS. The CDR3 is 16 residues long. The CDR3 here is CASSESRTGGSYEQYF. The DNA for the CDR3 is TGTGCCAGCAGTGAATCCCGCACAGGGGGCTCCTACGAGCAGTACTTC.

As for this clone: This same CDR3 is encoded by further DNA sequences in the sample. The chain recombines TRBV30 with TRBJ1-3, with D unresolved. CDR1 and CDR2 (germline): GTSNPN, SVGIG (reference sequence). This CDR3 is 16 amino acids long. The ends were cut back, 1 base at V and 0 bases at J, with 13 bases in the middle. CDR3 residues: CAWSGVETTSGNTIYF. The CDR3 DNA reads TGTGCCTGGAGTGGTGTTGAGACGACCTCTGGAAACACCATATATTTT.

This clone was counted once. The chain couples TRBV7-2 to TRBJ2-5; 7 positions agree with TRBD2. CDR3 length: 16 amino acids. The germline V gene encodes CDR1 SGHTA and CDR2 FQGNSA. The V segment lost 5 bases and the J segment 2 bases; nucleotides outside the gene matches: 11. The chain's CDR3 is CASSRAGTKRQETQYF. CDR3 in DNA: TGTGCCAGCAGCCGAGCGGGGACTAAACGGCAAGAGACCCAGTACTTC.

The chain carries TRBV9 and TRBJ2-5, with TRBD2 identical over 8 bases. CDR1 and CDR2 (germline): SGDLS, YYNGEE. V lost 0 bases and J lost 2; bases outside the gene matches: 3. The CDR3 extends over 15 amino acids. The CDR3: CASSVGAGVQETQYF. CDR3 in DNA: TGTGCCAGCAGCGTAGGAGCGGGGGTTCAAGAGACCCAGTACTTC.

The rearrangement uses TRBV12-5 and TRBJ2-5; weak D call: TRBD1 (5 bases). This CDR3 spans 16 amino acids. The ends were cut back, 1 base at V and 2 bases at J, with 14 bases in the middle. The V gene's germline CDR1 is LGHNT and CDR2 FRNRAP. CDR3 bases: TGTGCTAGTGGTTTGGGGCCCGCGGCAGGGCAAGAGACCCAGTACTTC. Amino acids: CASGLGPAAGQETQYF.

This sequence joins TRBV19 and TRBJ1-5, with D possibly TRBD1 on 5 matching bases. Per the germline V gene, CDR1 is LNHDA and CDR2 is SQIVND (reference sequence). The CDR3 runs to 13 residues. Trimming pared 6 bases from V and 4 bases from J, leaving 10 bases between. Here the CDR3 DNA reads TGTGCCAGTAGCCAAGCAGGGAATCAGCCCCAGCATTTT. It translates to CASSQAGNQPQHF. The full variable domain, in which reference TRBV19 and TRBJ1-5 provide the parts outside the CDR3, is DGGITQSPKYLFRKEGQNVTLSCEQNLNHDAMYWYRQDPGQGLRLIYYSQIVNDFQKGDIAEGYSVSREKKESFPLTVTSAQKNPTAFYLCASSQAGNQPQHFGDGTRLSIL.

The chain links TRBV30 to TRBJ1-2; no clear D gene. The length of the CDR3 is 11 residues. The ends were cut back, 3 bases at V and 8 bases at J, with 10 bases in the middle. Per the germline V gene, CDR1 is GTSNPN and CDR2 is SVGIG (reference sequence). This CDR3 is CAWSEKTGYTF. The CDR3 region has the DNA TGTGCCTGGAGCGAAAAGACGGGCTACACCTTC.

The chain is built from TRBV19 and TRBJ2-7; D is uncertain. The CDR3 is 12 residues long. Germline loops: CDR1 LNHDA, CDR2 SQIVND (reference sequence). V was trimmed by 4 bases and J by 2 bases, leaving 6 bases between them. CDR3 nucleotide sequence: TGTGCCAGTAGTACTATTCCCTACGAGCAGTACTTC. It encodes CASSTIPYEQYF.

The chain uses TRBV6-5 and TRBJ1-1; 8 bases fit TRBD1. The length of the CDR3 is 14 residues. Per the germline V gene, CDR1 is MNHEY and CDR2 is SVGAGI. The trim removed 6 bases at V and 3 bases at J, leaving 6 bases unmatched. DNA for the CDR3: TGTGCCAGCAGGATCCGGACAGGGCACACTGAAGCTTTCTTT. This gives the protein CASRIRTGHTEAFF.

V usage is TRBV5-4 and J usage is TRBJ2-2; 13 bases agree with TRBD2. This CDR3 region has 16 residues. V lost 7 bases, J lost 7 bases, and 10 bases stayed unmatched. CDR1 SGHNT and CDR2 YYREEE come from the germline V gene (reference sequence). The CDR3 coding sequence is TGTGCCAGCGGACTAGCGGGGGCTGGGGGAAACGGGGAGCTGTTTTTT. It is translated as CASGLAGAGGNGELFF.

The chain couples TRBV5-1 to TRBJ2-7, with 10 bases lining up with TRBD1. Germline V gives CDR1 SGHRS, CDR2 YFSETQ. The CDR3 sequence is 16 residues long. V was pared by 0 bases and J by 6 bases, with 9 bases of the junction left unmatched. The CDR3 coding sequence is TGCGCCAGCAGCTTGGACCCCGGGACAGGGGTCTCCGAGCAGTACTTC. It is translated as CASSLDPGTGVSEQYF.

This clone is medium-sized (0.01 to 0.1%) within its sample. The chain carries TRBV4-1 and TRBJ1-2, with D possibly TRBD1 on 5 matching bases. Trimming took 4 bases from V and 0 from J, leaving 12 bases between them. CDR3 length: 15 amino acids. The germline V gene has CDR1 MGHRA and CDR2 YSYEKL. The CDR3 DNA is TGCGCCAGCAGCCCATATGACAGTTCTAACTATGGCTACACCTTC. This sequence encodes CASSPYDSSNYGYTF.

V is TRBV5-1 and J is TRBJ1-2; D gene ambiguous. From germline, CDR1 is SGHRS and CDR2 YFSETQ. Trimming left V 5 bases short and J 6 bases short, with 14 bases between. This CDR3 is 13 amino acids long. The DNA for the CDR3 is TGCGCCAGCAGAGGAACGGATAGAAATGGCTACACCTTC. Encoded protein: CASRGTDRNGYTF.

CDR3 sequence: CASSPQFGYGYTF. The CDR3, as DNA: TGTGCCAGCAGCCCACAATTTGGCTATGGCTACACCTTC. V is TRBV5-8 and J is TRBJ1-2; D is ambiguous. V was pared by 4 bases and J by 4 bases, with 11 bases between. Germline V gene data show CDR1 as SGHTS and CDR2 as YDEGEE. The CDR3 covers 13 residues.

This rearrangement joins TRBV19 to TRBJ1-1; 7 nucleotides align to TRBD1. This CDR3 region has 17 residues. With V trimmed by 5 bases and J by 0 bases, 12 bases remained unmatched. Germline V gene lookup returns CDR1 LNHDA and CDR2 SQIVND (reference sequence). CDR3 region: CASSSTFGTELNTEAFF. In DNA, the CDR3 is TGTGCCAGTAGTTCCACCTTCGGGACAGAATTGAACACTGAAGCTTTCTTT.

The rearrangement links TRBV5-4 to TRBJ1-2; D uncertain. The V end was cut by 1 base, the J end by 4 bases, with 11 bases between. CDR3 length equals 14 residues. CDR1 and CDR2 from the germline V gene are SGHNT and YYREEE (reference sequence). The CDR3 loop reads CASSLSKSLYGYTF. The CDR3 nucleotides are TGTGCCAGCAGCTTGTCCAAGAGCCTCTATGGCTACACCTTC.

The chain couples TRBV19 to TRBJ1-1; 8 nucleotides line up with TRBD1. V lost 8 bases, J lost 1 base, and 3 bases stayed unmatched. The CDR3 covers 13 residues. Germline CDR1 and CDR2: LNHDA and SQIVND (reference sequence). As DNA, the CDR3 is TGTGCCAGTCGGCAGGGGGCGAACACTGAAGCTTTCTTT. The encoded protein is CASRQGANTEAFF.

This clone was observed a few times. J is TRBJ1-1 and V is TRBV27; TRBD1 matches at 7 bases. V lost 8 bases to trimming and J lost 8 bases; unmatched junction nucleotides: 5. The germline gives CDR1 MNHEY, CDR2 SMNVEV (reference sequence). The CDR3 consists of 11 residues. For the CDR3, the DNA is TGTGCCAGCCGACAGGGCCCCGAAGCTTTCTTT. Its translation: CASRQGPEAFF.